This TCR beta chain was sequenced in a study of T cells after yellow fever vaccination. General study points: Among all clonotypes, a small share was observed in both CD4 and CD8 compartments. Subsequent to the booster, the majority of primary-vaccination clones reappeared (less than 97% CD4, 85% to 90% CD8).

TCR cDNA was made by 5'RACE template switching, adding a universal primer site and UMIs. A single record per CDR3 protein comes from TCRdb applying MiXCR to the 5' RACE reads. This table has tens of thousands of distinct CDR3 sequences, roughly 5.9% appearing once. The CDR3 sequence is 17 residues long. Trimming removed 5 bases from V and 2 bases from J, with 22 bases in between. Germline CDR1 is SGHTA and CDR2 is FQGNSA. By share of the sample, this clonotype is medium-sized. The rearrangement links TRBV7-2 to TRBJ2-7; D not resolved. The sequence derives from a man aged 25 to 40 who received the YFV17D yellow fever vaccine. Sequences were derived from PBMCs, either bulk or a sorted T-cell subset (CD4+, CD8+, memory, or dextramer-sorted; not recorded which), sampled on the day of the yellow fever booster vaccination. This chain's CDR3 is CASSPQWVGNGPYEQYF. DNA of the CDR3: TGTGCCAGCAGCCCCCAGTGGGTGGGCAATGGGCCCTACGAGCAGTACTTC.